One and the same sample provided the 10 T cell receptor beta chains below, sequenced in a study of T cell repertoires in cytomegalovirus infection. TCRdb used MiXCR to reprocess the reads, holding one entry per CDR3 protein. Of 110,000 to 150,000 distinct CDR3 sequences in the sample, about 6.1% were seen once. Specimen: PBMCs. The receptors shown here come from a human donor in good health (CMV status not recorded). Some clones in this sample may be carry-over from other donors' samples.

At least ten counts were recorded for this clonotype. The genes are TRBV7-6 and TRBJ2-1; D may match TRBD1 or TRBD2 (6 bases each). V lost 1 base and J 0 bases, leaving 16 bases between the germline ends. Germline CDR1 and CDR2: SGHVS and FNYEAQ. The CDR3 runs 18 residues. CDR3 loop: CASSLGVGGLGSYNEQFF. The CDR3 bases are TGTGCCAGCAGCTTAGGCGTAGGGGGGTTGGGCTCCTACAATGAGCAGTTCTTC.

V and J are TRBV24-1 and TRBJ2-3, with 7 bases fitting TRBD1. The CDR3 extends over 16 amino acids. V dropped 4 bases and J dropped 3; count of bases not matched to a gene: 9. Germline V gene lookup returns CDR1 KGHDR and CDR2 SFDVKD. The CDR3 DNA follows: TGTGCCACCAGTGACCCGACAGGGAATGGTACAGATACGCAGTATTTT. It translates to CATSDPTGNGTDTQYF.

The chain links TRBV7-2 to TRBJ2-7; 9 bases agree with TRBD1. The CDR3 spans 15 residues. The V segment lost 0 bases and the J segment 7 bases; nucleotides outside the gene matches: 7. Germline values: CDR1 SGHTA, CDR2 FQGNSA. The CDR3 DNA sequence: TGTGCCAGCAGCTTAGCGCTACAGGGGGCGGGTGAGCAGTACTTC. It is translated as CASSLALQGAGEQYF.

In its sample, this clonotype was seen a few times. This chain uses TRBV6-1 with TRBJ2-3, with D perhaps matching TRBD1 (5 bases). CDR3 length: 15 amino acids. CDR1 and CDR2 from the germline V gene are MNHNS and SASEGT. Trimming removed 5 bases at V and 4 bases at J, with 16 bases between. CDR3 in amino acids: CASSQGHAGADTQYF. The CDR3 DNA reads TGTGCCAGCAGTCAAGGACACGCTGGGGCAGATACGCAGTATTTT.

At least ten counts were recorded for this clonotype. The genes are TRBV20-1 and TRBJ1-1; maybe TRBD1 (6 bases). Germline assignment: CDR1 DFQATT and CDR2 SNEGSKA (reference sequence). There are 15 residues in the CDR3. V was trimmed by 1 base and J by 1 base, leaving 13 bases between them. CDR3 nucleotides: TGCAGTGCTAGAGCCCCAACAGGGAGGAACACTGAAGCTTTCTTT. It codes for CSARAPTGRNTEAFF.

This clonotype was picked up many times. The chain employs TRBV7-3 and TRBJ2-1, with D perhaps being TRBD1 or TRBD2 (5 bases each). The CDR3 has 16 amino acids. Trimming took off 1 base at V and 3 bases at J, with 13 bases between the two ends. CDR1 and CDR2 from the germline V gene are SGHTA and FQGTGA. The DNA of the CDR3 is TGTGCCAGCAGCTTAATGTTGGGGGTGGACTACAATGAGCAGTTCTTC. Its protein is CASSLMLGVDYNEQFF.

This clonotype was observed many times. The CDR3 loop is CASGGVPTNYGYTF. The CDR3 coding sequence is TGTGCCAGCGGGGGAGTTCCGACCAACTATGGCTACACCTTC. V usage is TRBV2 and J usage is TRBJ1-2, with D perhaps TRBD1 (5 bases). The CDR3 loop spans 14 amino acids. Per the germline V gene, CDR1 is SNHLY and CDR2 is FYNNEI. Trimming pared 8 bases from V and 2 bases from J, leaving 15 bases between.

At least ten counts were recorded for this clonotype. V is TRBV7-2 and J is TRBJ1-5; D possibly corresponds to TRBD1 (6 bases). Germline V gene sequence: CDR1 SGHTA, CDR2 FQGNSA. The V end lost 2 bases, the J end lost 3 bases, and 17 bases lay between the germline ends. The CDR3 has 17 amino acids. The CDR3 sequence is CASSLTGSPVDNQPQHF. CDR3 coding DNA: TGTGCCAGCAGCTTAACAGGGAGTCCGGTTGACAATCAGCCCCAGCATTTT.

This clonotype was detected many times. This chain uses TRBV20-1 with TRBJ2-1, with D possibly being TRBD2 (5 bases). V lost 5 bases, J lost 7 bases, and 18 bases lay in between. The CDR3 has 14 residues. Germline CDR1 is DFQATT and CDR2 is SNEGSKA (reference sequence). The DNA of the CDR3 is TGCAGTGCTCCTACGGACTCCGGGGATAATGAGCAGTTCTTC. Its translation: CSAPTDSGDNEQFF.

This clonotype has a count of ten or more. The chain recombines TRBV7-2 with TRBJ2-7; 8 bases match TRBD2. The CDR3 runs 15 residues. With 3 bases clipped from V and 2 bases from J, the junction kept 6 bases outside the gene matches. Germline V gene data show CDR1 as SGHTA and CDR2 as FQGNSA. CDR3 region: CASSFAPGGAYEQYF. DNA for the CDR3: TGTGCCAGCAGCTTCGCTCCGGGGGGGGCCTACGAGCAGTACTTC.